The 27 T cell receptor beta chains below were found in one sample sequenced in a study of shared clonotypes between healthy human individuals. TCRdb's table, derived via immunoSEQ multiplex PCR, lists solely in-frame clones and lacks some. The sample has some 2,000,000 clones; roughly 94% are singletons. The naive CD8 population came from CD45RO-negative cells selected for CCR7, without terminally differentiated effector memory CD45RA+ cells. Sequencing was carried out using naive CD8+ T cells sorted from blood. The receptor source for this set is a man between 18 and 35 years old in good health.

The V and J genes are TRBV29-1 and TRBJ2-7; the match to TRBD1 covers 9 bases. V shed 0 bases and J 0 bases; nucleotides not matched to a gene: 6. This CDR3 has 16 residues. Germline V gene sequence: CDR1 SQVTM, CDR2 ANQGSEA. CDR3 residues: CSVEETGGTLSYEQYF. The CDR3 region has the DNA TGCAGCGTTGAAGAAACAGGGGGCACCCTCTCCTACGAGCAGTACTTC.

The V and J genes are TRBV15 and TRBJ2-5; 9 bases align to TRBD1. V shed 5 bases, J shed 5 bases, and the junction held 6 bases outside the gene matches. Germline CDR1 is LNHNV and CDR2 is YYDKDF (reference sequence). The CDR3 spans 14 residues. For the CDR3, the DNA is TGTGCCACCAGCGCCACAGGGGGCTGGGAGACCCAGTACTTC. It is translated as CATSATGGWETQYF.

As to this clone: This sample also contains other DNA sequences that code for the same CDR3. The chain uses TRBV27 and TRBJ2-3; TRBD2 matches at 9 bases. The CDR3 extends over 15 amino acids. The V gene end was trimmed by 2 bases and the J gene end by 2 bases; junction bases not matched to a gene: 2. Germline V lookup: CDR1 MNHEY, CDR2 SMNVEV (reference sequence). The CDR3 region has the DNA TGTGCCAGCAGTTTAGCTAGCGGGGCCACAGATACGCAGTATTTT. Its protein product is CASSLASGATDTQYF.

V usage is TRBV4-1 and J usage is TRBJ2-3, with D possibly TRBD2 on 6 matching bases. V was shortened by 2 bases and J by 2 bases, with 11 bases between the two germline ends. The CDR3 has 15 residues. Per germline, CDR1 MGHRA and CDR2 YSYEKL. The CDR3 nucleotides read TGCGCCAGCAGCCAACTCGGGACTCACACAGATACGCAGTATTTT. Protein: CASSQLGTHTDTQYF.

V usage is TRBV4-1 and J usage is TRBJ2-7; D not certain. Germline CDR1 is MGHRA and CDR2 is YSYEKL. Trimming removed 3 bases from V and 1 base from J, with 10 bases in between. The CDR3 is made up of 14 amino acids. The CDR3 sequence is CASSHNGLSYEQYF. The CDR3 nucleotides are TGCGCCAGCAGCCACAATGGGCTATCCTACGAGCAGTACTTC.

Concerning this clone itself: The same CDR3 is also encoded by other DNA sequences in this sample. The chain couples TRBV5-1 to TRBJ1-1, with D possibly matching TRBD1 (6 bases). The V gene's germline CDR1 is SGHRS and CDR2 YFSETQ. V was cut by 4 bases and J by 1 base, with 11 bases left in between. The CDR3 sequence is 14 residues long. The CDR3 spells CASSPRGENTEAFF. CDR3 bases: TGCGCCAGCAGCCCGAGGGGGGAGAACACTGAAGCTTTCTTT.

V usage is TRBV7-8 and J usage is TRBJ2-7; 13 bases agree with TRBD2. The CDR3 is 14 amino acids. J was trimmed by 7 bases and V by 6 bases; bases with no gene match: 6. Germline V lookup: CDR1 SGHVS, CDR2 FQNEAQ. CDR3 coding DNA: TGTGCCAGCAGTAGACTAGCGGGGGGTGAGGAGCAGTACTTC. This sequence encodes CASSRLAGGEEQYF.

V usage is TRBV13 and J usage is TRBJ2-7; no firm D call. Trimming shortened V by 0 bases and J by 0 bases, and 12 bases separated the two germline ends. This CDR3 spans 16 amino acids. The V gene's germline CDR1 is PRHDT and CDR2 FYEKMQ (reference sequence). The CDR3 region has the DNA TGTGCCAGCAGCTTAGGGTCTCTCTCTCTCTCCTACGAGCAGTACTTC. It is translated as CASSLGSLSLSYEQYF.

The chain carries TRBV21-1 and TRBJ1-4; the table's D call, TRBD1, has no DNA check behind it. TRBV21-1 is termed a pseudogene. This CDR3 spans 14 amino acids. The CDR3 coding sequence is TGTGCCAGCAGCAAGAACAGGGGGTTCAAGGGACTGTTTTTT. Translation: CASSKNRGFKGLFF.

The chain recombines TRBV7-9 with TRBJ2-7; 12 bases agree with TRBD2. V shed 5 bases, J shed 2 bases, and the junction held 7 bases outside the gene matches. CDR1 SEHNR and CDR2 FQNEAQ come from the germline V gene (reference sequence). This CDR3 contains 16 residues. This CDR3 is CASSPSGLAGTYEQYF. CDR3 in DNA: TGTGCCAGCAGCCCTAGCGGACTAGCGGGGACCTACGAGCAGTACTTC.

On this clone itself: Distinct nucleotide sequences in the sample also encode this CDR3. The V gene is TRBV29-1, the J gene TRBJ2-1; D is possibly TRBD2 (6 bases). Trimming shortened V by 4 bases and J by 2 bases, and 9 bases separated the two germline ends. The CDR3 loop spans 13 amino acids. Germline V gene data show CDR1 as SQVTM and CDR2 as ANQGSEA. The CDR3 nucleotides read TGCAGCGTTGCCGGGGGAGCCTACAATGAGCAGTTCTTC. Its translation is CSVAGGAYNEQFF.

In DNA, the CDR3 is TGCGCCAGCAGCTCGCCCCCGACTAGCGGGGAGGACTACGAGCAGTACTTC. Translating it yields CASSSPPTSGEDYEQYF. The V and J genes are TRBV5-1 and TRBJ2-7; 11 nucleotides align to TRBD2. V was clipped by 3 bases and J by 3 bases; unmatched bases: 11. Germline assignment: CDR1 SGHRS and CDR2 YFSETQ. The CDR3 has 17 residues.

The chain uses TRBV30 and TRBJ2-5; 9 nucleotides agree with TRBD2. Germline V gene sequence: CDR1 GTSNPN, CDR2 SVGIG (reference sequence). V lost 2 bases to trimming and J lost 5 bases; unmatched junction nucleotides: 9. This CDR3 region has 15 residues. Here the CDR3 reads CAWSIGGGALETQYF. In DNA, the CDR3 is TGTGCCTGGAGTATTGGCGGGGGGGCCCTGGAGACCCAGTACTTC.

This rearrangement joins TRBV27 to TRBJ2-3; unclear D gene. Trimming took 5 bases from V and 0 from J, leaving 12 bases between them. CDR1 is MNHEY, CDR2 SMNVEV, per germline (reference sequence). The length of the CDR3 is 15 residues. CDR3: CASSLRHTSTDTQYF. The CDR3 region has the DNA TGTGCCAGCAGTCTCAGACATACTAGCACAGATACGCAGTATTTT.

The chain couples TRBV28 to TRBJ2-7, with 11 positions matching TRBD1. The CDR3 runs 16 residues. The germline gives CDR1 MDHEN, CDR2 SYDVKM. The V segment lost 3 bases and the J segment 5 bases; nucleotides outside the gene matches: 9. The CDR3 spells CASSFIGTGGGDEQYF. The CDR3 DNA follows: TGTGCCAGCAGTTTTATCGGGACAGGGGGAGGGGACGAGCAGTACTTC.

The rearrangement joins TRBV11-2 to TRBJ1-1; D gene unclear. The V end lost 8 bases, the J end lost 1 base, and 8 bases lay between the germline ends. CDR3 size: 12 residues. Germline-derived CDR1 and CDR2 are SGHAT and FQNNGV. CDR3 bases: TGTGCCAGCTCCTGGGGGAACACTGAAGCTTTCTTT. Translation gives CASSWGNTEAFF.

On this clone: This same CDR3 is encoded by further DNA sequences in the sample. CDR3 bases: TGTGCCAGCAGTTTACGGCAGGGGAGCAATCAGCCCCAGCATTTT. Protein sequence: CASSLRQGSNQPQHF. This chain joins TRBV27 and TRBJ1-5; possible D gene TRBD1, 6 bases. V dropped 2 bases and J dropped 1 base, with 9 bases sitting between them. Germline values: CDR1 MNHEY, CDR2 SMNVEV (reference sequence). The CDR3 totals 15 residues.

The genes are TRBV5-1 and TRBJ2-3, with 8 bases lining up with TRBD1. V was pared by 0 bases and J by 11 bases, with 8 bases of the junction left unmatched. From germline, CDR1 is SGHRS and CDR2 YFSETQ. This CDR3 is 14 amino acids long. CDR3 coding DNA: TGCGCCAGCAGCTTGGCCACAGGGGGAATGGGGCAGTATTTT. Protein product: CASSLATGGMGQYF.

The V and J genes are TRBV2 and TRBJ1-2, with D perhaps TRBD1 (5 bases). V was trimmed by 1 base and J by 7 bases, leaving 16 bases between them. The CDR3 totals 15 residues. In germline, CDR1 is SNHLY, CDR2 FYNNEI. DNA for the CDR3: TGTGCCAGCAGTGAAGACAGGCCCCTTACCGTTGGCTACACCTTC. Translating gives CASSEDRPLTVGYTF.

This sequence joins TRBV28 and TRBJ1-1; the D gene is possibly TRBD1 (5 bases). The germline V gene encodes CDR1 MDHEN and CDR2 SYDVKM. There are 15 residues in the CDR3. Trimming left V 0 bases short and J 5 bases short, with 13 bases between. CDR3 region: CASSLWDTLRTEAFF. The CDR3 nucleotides are TGTGCCAGCAGTTTATGGGACACCTTGAGGACTGAAGCTTTCTTT. Filled out from reference TRBV28 and TRBJ1-1, the complete variable domain reads DVKVTQSSRYLVKRTGEKVFLECVQDMDHENMFWYRQDPGLGLRLIYFSYDVKMKEKGDIPEGYSVSREKKERFSLILESASTNQTSMYLCASSLWDTLRTEAFFGQGTRLTVV.

This sequence joins TRBV7-6 and TRBJ2-5; TRBD1 might be the D (5 bases). Per germline, CDR1 SGHVS and CDR2 FNYEAQ. V lost 2 bases and J 2 bases, leaving 12 bases between the germline ends. This CDR3 has 15 residues. The CDR3 sequence: CASSLLDTGQETQYF. The DNA for the CDR3 is TGTGCCAGCAGCTTACTGGACACCGGACAAGAGACCCAGTACTTC.

The genes are TRBV27 and TRBJ2-1; 12 bases are shared with TRBD2. Germline-derived CDR1 and CDR2 are MNHEY and SMNVEV (reference sequence). The CDR3 is made up of 14 amino acids. J was trimmed by 5 bases and V by 4 bases; bases with no gene match: 0. Written as DNA, the CDR3 is TGTGCCAGCAGTTGGACTAGCGGGGACAATGAGCAGTTCTTC. Protein: CASSWTSGDNEQFF.

V gene TRBV6-6 combines with J gene TRBJ2-2; D might be TRBD1 (6 bases). V was shortened by 6 bases and J by 7 bases, with 21 bases between the two germline ends. Germline V CDR1 and CDR2: MNHNY, SVGAGI (reference sequence). The CDR3 runs to 16 residues. CDR3 bases: TGTGCCAGCAGCTCGGGACATCGGAGAGTAGTCGGGGAGCTGTTTTTT. Its translation is CASSSGHRRVVGELFF.

V gene TRBV11-2 combines with J gene TRBJ2-1; 11 bases line up with TRBD2. Germline-derived CDR1 and CDR2 are SGHAT and FQNNGV. V trimming: 5 bases; J trimming: 2 bases; junction bases outside the gene matches: 5. CDR3 length: 16 residues. CDR3 nucleotides: TGTGCCAGCAGCGATCTAGCGGGAGGCACCTACAATGAGCAGTTCTTC. This gives the protein CASSDLAGGTYNEQFF.

V usage is TRBV2 and J usage is TRBJ2-7; D is ambiguous. The CDR3 totals 14 residues. The V end lost 6 bases, the J end lost 3 bases, and 15 bases lay between the germline ends. Germline values: CDR1 SNHLY, CDR2 FYNNEI. This CDR3 is CASSRLLDGYEQYF. The CDR3, as DNA: TGTGCCAGCAGCCGCCTACTGGACGGCTACGAGCAGTACTTC.

The J gene is TRBJ1-4, the V gene TRBV9, with D unclear. The CDR3 sequence is 15 residues long. Germline V gives CDR1 SGDLS, CDR2 YYNGEE. V was pared by 4 bases and J by 0 bases, with 10 bases between. CDR3 coding DNA: TGTGCCAGCAGCTTCTCCGGGACAACTAATGAAAAACTGTTTTTT. Residues: CASSFSGTTNEKLFF.

The rearrangement links TRBV4-1 to TRBJ2-3, with TRBD2 matching over 8 bases. V shed 1 base, J shed 1 base, and the junction held 4 bases outside the gene matches. CDR1 is MGHRA and CDR2 is YSYEKL in the germline V gene. The CDR3 covers 16 residues. CDR3 protein: CASSQGNSGGTDTQYF. CDR3 in DNA: TGCGCCAGCAGCCAAGGCAATAGCGGGGGCACAGATACGCAGTATTTT.